This passage covers 26 T cell receptor beta chains from one sample sequenced in a study of response to subunit inactivated influenza vaccine. Using its own MiXCR run on the RT-PCR reads, TCRdb lists one record per CDR3 protein. This sample carries approximately 530,000 distinct CDR3 sequences, under 8.5% of them seen once, and the ten largest clones take under 15%. This specimen consisted of PBMCs from blood, obtained about 24 months after vaccination. These receptors were taken from a man aged 45 to 70 who received an inactivated influenza vaccine.

This clonotype was counted a few times. The J gene is TRBJ1-2, the V gene TRBV5-4; D gene uncertain. This CDR3 region has 12 residues. Germline CDR1 and CDR2: SGHNT and YYREEE (reference sequence). V was cut by 7 bases and J by 2 bases, with 9 bases left in between. The CDR3 DNA sequence: TGTGCCAGCCAGGCCGGCAACTATGGCTACACCTTC. This sequence encodes CASQAGNYGYTF.

This chain connects TRBV4-2 to TRBJ1-3, with D tentatively TRBD1 (6 bases). Germline CDR1 is LGHNA and CDR2 is YNFKEQ. The CDR3 is 17 amino acids. V was trimmed by 0 bases and J by 1 base, leaving 13 bases between them. CDR3 nucleotides: TGTGCCAGCAGCCAAGATCCCAGCAGGGGATCTGGAAACACCATATATTTT. Protein sequence: CASSQDPSRGSGNTIYF.

V usage is TRBV6-1 and J usage is TRBJ1-5; weak D call: TRBD1 (5 bases). Germline V gene lookup returns CDR1 MNHNS and CDR2 SASEGT. Trimming cost V 4 bases and J 5 bases, with 12 bases left between them. This CDR3 has 14 residues. This CDR3 reads CASSANGGDQPQHF. The CDR3 DNA is TGTGCCAGCAGTGCGAATGGGGGTGATCAGCCCCAGCATTTT.

This clonotype was observed at least ten times. The J gene is TRBJ2-1, the V gene TRBV20-1, with 8 positions matching TRBD2. Germline CDR1 DFQATT, CDR2 SNEGSKA (reference sequence). The V and J ends lost 1 base and 5 bases, in that order; junction bases with no gene match: 1. The CDR3 runs to 13 residues. The CDR3 is CSARVAGNNEQFF. As DNA, the CDR3 is TGCAGTGCTAGAGTAGCGGGGAACAATGAGCAGTTCTTC.

This clonotype was detected ten times or more. The rearrangement joins TRBV25-1 to TRBJ1-3; D unclear. This CDR3 region has 14 residues. Deletions cut 3 bases from V and 0 bases from J, with 6 bases between. Germline values: CDR1 MGHDK, CDR2 SYGVNS. The CDR3 nucleotides are TGTGCCAGCAGTGAGACGAGCTCTGGAAACACCATATATTTT. It encodes CASSETSSGNTIYF.

The chain has TRBV5-1 and TRBJ2-2, with 7 positions matching TRBD1. This CDR3 has 16 amino acids. Germline V gives CDR1 SGHRS, CDR2 YFSETQ. Germline trimming cut 4 bases from V and 1 base from J; bases unmatched to any gene: 7. The CDR3 DNA sequence: TGCGCCAGCAGCCGCCAGGGACAGAGGAACACCGGGGAGCTGTTTTTT. Translating gives CASSRQGQRNTGELFF.

This clonotype has just a few counts. The chain carries TRBV9 and TRBJ2-3; possibly TRBD2 for D (5 bases). The V gene's germline CDR1 is SGDLS and CDR2 YYNGEE. Trimming stripped 5 bases from V and 2 bases from J, with 12 bases between. The CDR3 loop spans 14 amino acids. The CDR3 spells CASSLSGHTDTQYF. CDR3 coding DNA: TGTGCCAGCAGTCTGAGCGGTCACACAGATACGCAGTATTTT. Full variable domain (remainder filled in from reference TRBV9 and TRBJ2-3): DSGVTQTPKHLITATGQRVTLRCSPRSGDLSVYWYQQSLDQGLQFLIQYYNGEERAKGNILERFSAQQFPDLHSELNLSSLELGDSALYFCASSLSGHTDTQYFGPGTRLTVL.

The table lists this clonotype with a few counts. The chain links TRBV6-5 to TRBJ1-4; possible D gene TRBD1, 5 bases. Germline V lookup: CDR1 MNHEY, CDR2 SVGAGI. This CDR3 has 16 amino acids. The ends were cut back, 0 bases at V and 0 bases at J, with 8 bases in the middle. This CDR3 is CASSYSPGATNEKLFF. The CDR3 nucleotides are TGTGCCAGCAGTTACTCTCCGGGGGCAACTAATGAAAAACTGTTTTTT.

This clonotype was detected a few times. The genes are TRBV28 and TRBJ2-3; D assignment may be TRBD1 or TRBD2 (5 bases each). This CDR3 has 16 amino acids. The V end lost 3 bases, the J end lost 0 bases, and 13 bases lay between the germline ends. Per germline, CDR1 MDHEN and CDR2 SYDVKM. CDR3 region: CASSFWGSVSTDTQYF. The CDR3 DNA is TGTGCCAGCAGTTTCTGGGGGAGCGTTAGCACAGATACGCAGTATTTT. Combining the CDR3 with reference TRBV28 and TRBJ2-3 gives the whole variable domain DVKVTQSSRYLVKRTGEKVFLECVQDMDHENMFWYRQDPGLGLRLIYFSYDVKMKEKGDIPEGYSVSREKKERFSLILESASTNQTSMYLCASSFWGSVSTDTQYFGPGTRLTVL.

In this sample, this clonotype turned up a few times. This chain links TRBV3-1 with TRBJ2-5; D is unclear. The V and J ends lost 0 bases and 6 bases respectively, with 5 bases between them. The CDR3 covers 12 residues. Germline V gene sequence: CDR1 LGHDT, CDR2 YNNKEL (reference sequence). As DNA, the CDR3 is TGTGCCAGCAGCCAAGATTTGAAGACCCAGTACTTC. It is translated as CASSQDLKTQYF.

V and J are TRBV20-1 and TRBJ2-1, with 8 bases lining up with TRBD2. V trimming: 5 bases; J trimming: 7 bases; junction bases outside the gene matches: 13. Looked up from germline, CDR1 is DFQATT and CDR2 is SNEGSKA (reference sequence). The length of the CDR3 is 15 residues. CDR3 nucleotides: TGCAGTGCTCCCCGTGGCAGCGGGAGTACGAATGAGCAGTTCTTC. It is translated as CSAPRGSGSTNEQFF.

The V gene is TRBV12-3 or TRBV12-4, the J gene TRBJ1-1; TRBD1 matches at 8 bases. The CDR3 covers 14 residues. Trimming took 5 bases from V and 6 from J; bases not matched to a gene: 8. CDR3 loop: CASSPRTGFSEAFF. The CDR3 DNA follows: TGTGCCAGCAGTCCCCGGACAGGGTTCTCTGAAGCTTTCTTT.

The CDR3 DNA is TGCGCCAGCAGCCAAGTCGGGGTTCTCACAGATACGCAGTATTTT. The encoded protein is CASSQVGVLTDTQYF. The chain recombines TRBV4-3 with TRBJ2-3; weak D call: TRBD2 (5 bases). Trimming cost V 1 base and J 2 bases, with 10 bases left between them. Germline V gene sequence: CDR1 LGHNA, CDR2 YSLEER. There are 15 residues in the CDR3.

A word on this clonotype: A much bigger clone sits one base away, suggesting this may be a read error. V and J are TRBV15 and TRBJ2-3; D is perhaps TRBD1 (6 bases). The V gene lost 2 bases and the J gene lost 4 bases, with 19 bases spanning the gap. Germline V gene data show CDR1 as LNHNV and CDR2 as YYDKDF (reference sequence). This CDR3 spans 17 amino acids. The chain's CDR3 is CATSRHMYGRGSDTQYF. The DNA of the CDR3 is TGTGCCACCAGCAGACATATGTACGGCAGGGGTTCAGATACGCAGTATTTT.

The chain joins TRBV6-5 to TRBJ2-7, with TRBD1 matching 8 bases. The CDR3 has 17 residues. The trim removed 0 bases at V and 2 bases at J, leaving 9 bases unmatched. CDR1 is MNHEY and CDR2 is SVGAGI in the germline V gene. In DNA, the CDR3 is TGTGCCAGCAGTTACTCTATGGTACGGACAGGGACCTACGAGCAGTACTTC. This codes for CASSYSMVRTGTYEQYF.

This clonotype was counted many times. The chain is built from TRBV7-3 and TRBJ2-2; D perhaps matches TRBD2 (6 bases). V was pared by 5 bases and J by 8 bases, with 15 bases between. This CDR3 comprises 14 residues. The germline V gene has CDR1 SGHTA and CDR2 FQGTGA. CDR3 residues: CASSPGTLSGELFF. CDR3 nucleotides: TGTGCCAGCAGCCCCGGGACTCTTTCGGGGGAGCTGTTTTTT.

The V gene is TRBV24-1, the J gene TRBJ2-5; weak D call: TRBD1 (6 bases). The CDR3 totals 15 residues. Germline V lookup: CDR1 KGHDR, CDR2 SFDVKD. Trimming took off 3 bases at V and 5 bases at J, with 15 bases between the two ends. The CDR3 sequence is CATSDPTGLGETQYF. DNA for the CDR3: TGTGCCACCAGTGATCCAACAGGGCTGGGGGAGACCCAGTACTTC.

This clonotype was counted a few times. The chain is built from TRBV15 and TRBJ2-1, with 10 bases fitting TRBD2. V lost 2 bases to trimming and J lost 4 bases; unmatched junction nucleotides: 11. The CDR3 runs 18 residues. Per the germline V gene, CDR1 is LNHNV and CDR2 is YYDKDF (reference sequence). The CDR3: CATSRHLPSGRVYNEQFF. CDR3 bases: TGTGCCACCAGCAGACATCTCCCGAGCGGGAGGGTGTACAATGAGCAGTTCTTC.

Only a few counts were recorded for this clonotype. V and J are TRBV12-5 and TRBJ2-5, with D uncertain. CDR3 length: 14 residues. V dropped 5 bases and J dropped 3 bases, with 13 bases sitting between them. Germline loops: CDR1 LGHNT, CDR2 FRNRAP. CDR3 residues: CASGSSVREETQYF. CDR3 coding DNA: TGTGCTAGTGGTAGCTCTGTTAGGGAAGAGACCCAGTACTTC.

This clonotype was seen at least ten times. The chain links TRBV5-1 to TRBJ2-3; 12 bases line up with TRBD1. This CDR3 contains 16 residues. Germline V lookup: CDR1 SGHRS, CDR2 YFSETQ. V gave up 4 bases and J gave up 4 bases; unmatched junction bases: 7. In DNA form, the CDR3 reads TGCGCCAGCAGCGCCGGGGACAGGGGGCCAGCAGATACGCAGTATTTT. It specifies CASSAGDRGPADTQYF.

This clonotype was counted ten times or more. The chain uses TRBV2 and TRBJ2-2; a weak D match, TRBD1 (5 bases). The CDR3 sequence is 17 residues long. V lost 3 bases and J 2 bases, leaving 16 bases between the germline ends. From germline, CDR1 is SNHLY and CDR2 FYNNEI. CDR3 sequence: CASSDYFLDKNTGELFF. For the CDR3, the DNA is TGTGCCAGCAGTGATTATTTCTTGGACAAAAACACCGGGGAGCTGTTTTTT.

This clonotype was observed a few times. One junction end does not reproduce the germline sequence, and a read error may be involved. The J gene is TRBJ2-5, the V gene TRBV7-7; D tentatively fits TRBD1 or TRBD2 (5 bases each). The CDR3 is 16 residues long. CDR1 is SSHAT and CDR2 is FNYEAQ in the germline V gene (reference sequence). This CDR3 reads CASSLGRGRHQETQYF. CDR3 DNA sequence: TGTGCTAGCAGCTTAGGTAGGGGACGGCACCAAGAGACCCAGTACTTC.

This clonotype was counted many times. This chain links TRBV7-2 with TRBJ2-5, with 10 bases that match TRBD1. This CDR3 spans 15 amino acids. Germline values: CDR1 SGHTA, CDR2 FQGNSA. V lost 3 bases, J lost 5 bases, and 6 bases stayed unmatched. CDR3 loop: CASSFRDRGTETQYF. In DNA form, the CDR3 reads TGTGCCAGCAGCTTCCGGGACAGGGGTACGGAGACCCAGTACTTC.

This clonotype occurred a few times. CDR3 nucleotides: TGCGCCAGCCACAGCGAAACTGAAGCTTTCTTT. Amino acids: CASHSETEAFF. This chain uses TRBV5-1 with TRBJ1-1; D is ambiguous. Between the trimmed V and J ends, which lost 7 bases and 5 bases, there was a span of 9 bases. The CDR3 runs 11 residues. CDR1 is SGHRS and CDR2 is YFSETQ in the germline V gene.

This chain joins TRBV6-5 and TRBJ1-5; D ambiguous. V dropped 4 bases and J dropped 0 bases, with 7 bases sitting between them. The CDR3 spans 14 residues. CDR1 MNHEY and CDR2 SVGAGI come from the germline V gene. For the CDR3, the DNA is TGTGCCAGCAGTTCGACATATAGCAATCAGCCCCAGCATTTT. It translates to CASSSTYSNQPQHF.

The V call is TRBV18, the J call TRBJ2-2, with TRBD1 matching over 8 bases. With 6 bases clipped from V and 0 bases from J, the junction kept 9 bases outside the gene matches. Germline-derived CDR1 and CDR2 are KGHSH and LQKENI. The CDR3 sequence is 17 residues long. The CDR3 here is CASSQRQGRSNTGELFF. DNA of the CDR3: TGTGCCAGCTCTCAACGACAGGGGCGTTCGAACACCGGGGAGCTGTTTTTT.